This T cell receptor (beta chain) was recorded in a study of OX40 agonist ivuxolimab in advanced cancers. The study in broad terms: The costimulatory receptor OX40 (CD134) was targeted by ivuxolimab, a fully human IgG2 agonistic monoclonal antibody. Intravenous ivuxolimab was administered to patients every 2 weeks at six dose levels: 0.01, 0.1, 0.3, 1.5, 3 and 10 mg/kg. Among the 50 to 55 dose-escalation patients, about 20 had hepatocellular carcinoma, about 15 melanoma, 9 renal cell carcinoma and 9 head and neck cancer. In the dose-escalation cohort, roughly 82% of patients were male, and the mean age was 60 years with a range of about 20 to 90. Patients were allowed to have had prior anti-PD-1, anti-PD-L1 or anti-CTLA-4 therapy, and 30% to 40% of the dose-escalation patients had previously received checkpoint inhibitors. Partial responses occurred in three dose-escalation patients: two with cutaneous melanoma and one with hepatocellular carcinoma. The purpose of peripheral TCRbeta sequencing was to test whether ivuxolimab changed TCR sequence diversity and led to clonal T-cell expansion. The paper covers the monotherapy dose-escalation part of the phase I ivuxolimab trial, which included N ≈ 50 patients.

In regard to this clone: Its binding antigen is unknown. No base-level quality is on record; no much larger clone is a single base apart.

Per the germline V gene, SGHRS is the CDR1 and YFSETQ is the CDR2. Including the terminal cysteine and phenylalanine, the CDR3 comprises 14 residues. The CDR3 DNA has 42 bases and is translated from base 1. Here V drops 2 bases and J drops 8 bases, and the junction holds 9 bases not matched to any gene. Patients with a history of autoimmune disease or receiving systemic immunosuppression were excluded from the trial. Peripheral blood for TCR sequencing was collected from all dose cohorts at baseline, on cycle 4 day 1, and on cycle 7 day 1. Samples came from an open-label, multicenter, first-in-human phase I dose-escalation trial of ivuxolimab. Adults with locally advanced or metastatic melanoma, renal cell, hepatocellular, or head and neck squamous cell carcinoma were enrolled in the trial. CD4+ and CD8+ T cells were sorted separately from peripheral blood before TCR sequencing. Genomic DNA was extracted from sorted cells for sequencing of the TCRbeta CDR3 region. The immunoSEQ Assay was used to sequence the TCRbeta CDR3 regions. TCRdb holds this immuneACCESS table with in-frame rearrangements only. Some clones are missing; in checked studies, unresolved V genes explain under half, and the rest has no known cause. This sample is represented by fewer than 65,000 clones; more than 80% of them were singletons. The top ten hold 1.9% of the sample.

Study-wide conclusions, independent of this receptor: Clonal expansion of both CD4+ and CD8+ blood T cells was observed from baseline to week 6 at doses 0.1 to 3.0 mg/kg. Antigen specificity was not determined for the clonally expanded peripheral T cells. After ivuxolimab, CD8+ T cells had more expanded clones than CD4+ T cells on average. Low levels of normalized T-cell clonal expansion were also seen in some patients who did not respond. Partial responders in the 0.1-3.0 mg/kg groups had among the lowest normalized peripheral clonal expansion, especially among CD8+ T cells.

The sequenced sample was CD4+ or CD8+ T cells sorted from blood, obtained in a trial of the OX40 agonist ivuxolimab. The sequence links TRBV5-1 to TRBJ1-1, and TRBD1 aligns with 7 junction nucleotides. This receptor was obtained from an adult with an advanced solid tumor such as melanoma, head and neck, liver or kidney cancer. The CDR3 protein sequence reads: CASSLTDRAGEAFF. Read as DNA, the sequence is TGCGCCAGCAGCTTAACTGACAGGGCTGGGGAAGCTTTCTTT.